The source of this T cell receptor beta chain is a study of somatic mutations in cytotoxic T cells in rheumatoid arthritis. The table came from immunoSEQ multiplex PCR; TCRdb's copy has only in-frame clones and leaves some out. This sample yields 15,000 to 20,000 clones, of which 80% are seen a single time; 10% belongs to the top ten. V shed 4 bases and J shed 3 bases, with 15 bases lying between them. The CDR3 loop spans 15 amino acids. The germline CDR1 and CDR2 sequences are SEHNR and FQNEAQ (reference sequence). Material for sequencing was CD8+ T cells sorted from blood. This receptor was obtained from an adult with rheumatoid arthritis. This chain uses TRBV7-9 with TRBJ1-1; the D gene is possibly TRBD1 (6 bases). DNA for the CDR3: TGTGCCAGCAGCTCCCCAGGGGAAAGCGACACTGAAGCTTTCTTT. Protein product: CASSSPGESDTEAFF.